This TCR beta chain was captured in a study of radiation and T cells in renal cell carcinoma. Trimming stripped 2 bases from V and 4 bases from J, with 10 bases between. The CDR3 length is 14 residues. CDR1 is SGHRS and CDR2 is YFSETQ in the germline V gene. TCRdb keeps only in-frame clones here, not all; method: immunoSEQ multiplex PCR. The table records under 150,000 clones, approximately 80% of them present only once. As to time point: blood 2 weeks post-SBRT. Specified treatment: 15 Gy SBRT to primary tumor, nephrectomy 4 weeks later. The chain links TRBV5-1 to TRBJ2-1; no firm D call. The sequence was obtained from a woman aged 60 to 75 with renal cell carcinoma. The sample was blood, taken from a patient whose treatment included radiotherapy and nephrectomy. The CDR3 spells CASSFEALYNEQFF. For the CDR3, the DNA is TGCGCCAGCAGCTTCGAGGCCCTTTACAATGAGCAGTTCTTC.